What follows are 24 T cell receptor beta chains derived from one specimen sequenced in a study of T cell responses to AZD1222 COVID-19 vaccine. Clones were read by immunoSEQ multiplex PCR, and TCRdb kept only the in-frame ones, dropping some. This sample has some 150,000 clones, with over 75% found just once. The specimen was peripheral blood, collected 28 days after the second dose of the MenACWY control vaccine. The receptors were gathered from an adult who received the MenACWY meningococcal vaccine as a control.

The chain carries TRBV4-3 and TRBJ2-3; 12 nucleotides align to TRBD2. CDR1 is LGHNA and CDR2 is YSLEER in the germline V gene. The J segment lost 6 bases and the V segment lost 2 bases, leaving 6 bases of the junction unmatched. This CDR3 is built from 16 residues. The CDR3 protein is CASSQLAGGPSDTQYF. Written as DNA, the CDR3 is TGCGCCAGCAGCCAACTAGCGGGAGGGCCCTCGGATACGCAGTATTTT.

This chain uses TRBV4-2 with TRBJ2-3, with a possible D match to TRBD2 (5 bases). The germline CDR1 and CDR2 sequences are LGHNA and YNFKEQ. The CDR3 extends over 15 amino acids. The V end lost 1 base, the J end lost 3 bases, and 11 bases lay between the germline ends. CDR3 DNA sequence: TGTGCCAGCAGCCAAGGACTACGGGTGACAGATACGCAGTATTTT. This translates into CASSQGLRVTDTQYF.

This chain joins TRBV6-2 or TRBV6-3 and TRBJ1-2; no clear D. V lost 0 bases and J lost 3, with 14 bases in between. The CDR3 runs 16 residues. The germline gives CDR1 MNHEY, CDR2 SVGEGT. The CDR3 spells CASSYSPRDGYYGYTF. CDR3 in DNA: TGTGCCAGCAGTTACTCCCCCCGTGACGGCTACTATGGCTACACCTTC.

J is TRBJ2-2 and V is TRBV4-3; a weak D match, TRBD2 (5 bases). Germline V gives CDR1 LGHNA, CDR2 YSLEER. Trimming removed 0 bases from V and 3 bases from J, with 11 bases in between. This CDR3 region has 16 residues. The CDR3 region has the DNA TGCGCCAGCAGCCAAGATCGAAGGAGGTACACCGGGGAGCTGTTTTTT. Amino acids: CASSQDRRRYTGELFF.

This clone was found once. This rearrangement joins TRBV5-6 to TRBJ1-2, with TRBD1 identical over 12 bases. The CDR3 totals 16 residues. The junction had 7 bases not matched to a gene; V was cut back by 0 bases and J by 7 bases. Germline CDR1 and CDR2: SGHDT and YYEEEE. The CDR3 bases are TGTGCCAGCAGCTTGGATTCGGGACAGGGGGCCTTTGGCTACACCTTC. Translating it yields CASSLDSGQGAFGYTF.

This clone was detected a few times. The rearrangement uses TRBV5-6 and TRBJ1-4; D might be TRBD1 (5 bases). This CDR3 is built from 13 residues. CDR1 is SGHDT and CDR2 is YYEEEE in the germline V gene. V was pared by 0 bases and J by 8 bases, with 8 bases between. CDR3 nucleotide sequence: TGTGCCAGCAGCTTGGTCAGGGAAGAAAAACTGTTTTTT. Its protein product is CASSLVREEKLFF. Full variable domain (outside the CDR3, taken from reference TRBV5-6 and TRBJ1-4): DAGVTQSPTHLIKTRGQQVTLRCSPKSGHDTVSWYQQALGQGPQFIFQYYEEEERQRGNFPDRFSGHQFPNYSSELNVNALLLGDSALYLCASSLVREEKLFFGSGTQLSVL.

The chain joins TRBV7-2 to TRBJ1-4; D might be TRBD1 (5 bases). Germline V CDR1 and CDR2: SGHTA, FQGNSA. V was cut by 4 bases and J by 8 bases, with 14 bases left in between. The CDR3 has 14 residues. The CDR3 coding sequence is TGTGCCAGCAGCTCTAGGCGGGGGGAAGAAAAACTGTTTTTT. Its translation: CASSSRRGEEKLFF. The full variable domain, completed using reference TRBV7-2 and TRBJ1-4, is GAGVSQSPSNKVTEKGKDVELRCDPISGHTALYWYRQSLGQGLEFLIYFQGNSAPDKSGLPSDRFSAERTGGSVSTLTIQRTQQEDSAVYLCASSSRRGEEKLFFGSGTQLSVL.

The CDR3 loop is CASSERGRNTEAFF. Here the CDR3 DNA reads TGTGCCAGCAGTGAGAGGGGGAGGAACACTGAAGCTTTCTTT. The J gene is TRBJ1-1, the V gene TRBV6-1, with TRBD1 as a possible D gene (6 bases). CDR3 length: 14 amino acids. V was clipped by 3 bases and J by 1 base, with 9 bases between them. CDR1 and CDR2 from the germline V gene are MNHNS and SASEGT.

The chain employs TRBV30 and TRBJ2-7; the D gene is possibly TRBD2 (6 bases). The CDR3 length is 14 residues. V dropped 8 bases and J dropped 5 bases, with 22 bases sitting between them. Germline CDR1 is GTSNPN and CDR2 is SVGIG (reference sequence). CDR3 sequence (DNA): TGTGCCCGCTCGCAGGGACTTCCTGGGGACGAGCAGTACTTC. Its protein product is CARSQGLPGDEQYF.

The CDR3 coding sequence is TGTGCCAGCAGCCCCCGGACTAGCGGAATAACCGGGGAGCTGTTTTTT. It is translated as CASSPRTSGITGELFF. V is TRBV11-3 and J is TRBJ2-2; 10 bases fit TRBD2. Trimming at V came to 5 bases and at J to 5 bases, leaving 8 bases not matched to a gene. Germline CDR1 reads SGHNT; CDR2 reads YENEEA. The CDR3 is 16 amino acids.

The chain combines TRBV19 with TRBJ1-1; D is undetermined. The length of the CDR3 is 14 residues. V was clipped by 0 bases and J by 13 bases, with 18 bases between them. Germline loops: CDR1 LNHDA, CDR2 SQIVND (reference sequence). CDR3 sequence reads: CASSIDVGRVLGFF. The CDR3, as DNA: TGTGCCAGTAGTATAGACGTGGGGAGGGTTCTCGGTTTCTTT.

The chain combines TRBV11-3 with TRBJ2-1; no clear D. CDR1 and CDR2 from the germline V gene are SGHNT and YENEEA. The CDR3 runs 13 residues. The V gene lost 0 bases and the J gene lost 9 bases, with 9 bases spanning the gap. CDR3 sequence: CASSLDSHGEQFF. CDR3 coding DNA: TGTGCCAGCAGCTTAGATTCCCACGGTGAGCAGTTCTTC.

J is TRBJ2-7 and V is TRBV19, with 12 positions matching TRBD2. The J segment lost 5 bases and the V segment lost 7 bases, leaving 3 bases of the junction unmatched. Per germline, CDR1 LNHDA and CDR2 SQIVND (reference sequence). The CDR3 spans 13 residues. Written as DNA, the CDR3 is TGTGCCAGTACTAGCGGGAGGGAGAACGAGCAGTACTTC. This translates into CASTSGRENEQYF.

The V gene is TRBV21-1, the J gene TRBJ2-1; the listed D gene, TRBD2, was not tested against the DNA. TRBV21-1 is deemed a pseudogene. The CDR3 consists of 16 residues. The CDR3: CASSKIEEVGLNEQFF. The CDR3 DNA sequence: TGTGCCAGCAGCAAGATAGAGGAGGTTGGGCTCAATGAGCAGTTCTTC.

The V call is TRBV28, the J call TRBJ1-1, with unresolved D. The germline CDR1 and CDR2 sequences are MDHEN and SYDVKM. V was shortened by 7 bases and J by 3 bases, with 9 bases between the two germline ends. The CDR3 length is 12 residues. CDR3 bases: TGTGCCAGCAAAGAGAGGGACACTGAAGCTTTCTTT. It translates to CASKERDTEAFF.

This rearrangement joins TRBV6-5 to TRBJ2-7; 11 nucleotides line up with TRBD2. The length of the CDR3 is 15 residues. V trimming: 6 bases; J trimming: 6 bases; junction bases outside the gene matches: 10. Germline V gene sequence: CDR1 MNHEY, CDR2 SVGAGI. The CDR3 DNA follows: TGTGCCAGCAGACCCGGGACTAGCGGTTTTTTCGAGCAGTACTTC. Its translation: CASRPGTSGFFEQYF.

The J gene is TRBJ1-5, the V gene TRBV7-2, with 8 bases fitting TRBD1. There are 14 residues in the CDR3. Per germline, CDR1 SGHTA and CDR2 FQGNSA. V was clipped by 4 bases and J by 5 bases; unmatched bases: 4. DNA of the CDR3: TGTGCCAGCAGCTCGGACAGGGTCCATCAGCCCCAGCATTTT. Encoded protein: CASSSDRVHQPQHF.

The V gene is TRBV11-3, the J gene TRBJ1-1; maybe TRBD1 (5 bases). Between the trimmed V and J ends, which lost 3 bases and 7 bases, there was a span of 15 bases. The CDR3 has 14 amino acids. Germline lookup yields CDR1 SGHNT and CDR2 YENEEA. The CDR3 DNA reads TGTGCCAGCAGCTTCGGGGCCAGCAGGGATGAAGCTTTCTTT. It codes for CASSFGASRDEAFF. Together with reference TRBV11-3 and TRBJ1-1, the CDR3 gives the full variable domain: EAGVVQSPRYKIIEKKQPVAFWCNPISGHNTLYWYLQNLGQGPELLIRYENEEAVDDSQLPKDRFSAERLKGVDSTLKIQPAELGDSAVYLCASSFGASRDEAFFGQGTRLTVV.

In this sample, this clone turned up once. CDR3 loop: CASSLDREGQPQHF. In DNA form, the CDR3 reads TGTGCCAGCAGCCTCGACAGGGAGGGACAGCCCCAGCATTTT. The gene calls are TRBV6-5 and TRBJ1-5; 7 positions agree with TRBD1. CDR3 length: 14 amino acids. The germline gives CDR1 MNHEY, CDR2 SVGAGI. Trimming removed 6 bases from V and 7 bases from J; junction bases left unmatched: 9.

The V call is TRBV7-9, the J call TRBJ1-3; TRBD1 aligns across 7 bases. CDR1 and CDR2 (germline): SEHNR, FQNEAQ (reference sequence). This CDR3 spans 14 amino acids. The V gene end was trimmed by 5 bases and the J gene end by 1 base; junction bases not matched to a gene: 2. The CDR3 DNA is TGTGCCAGCAGCCAACAGGGGTCTGGAAACACCATATATTTT. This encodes CASSQQGSGNTIYF.

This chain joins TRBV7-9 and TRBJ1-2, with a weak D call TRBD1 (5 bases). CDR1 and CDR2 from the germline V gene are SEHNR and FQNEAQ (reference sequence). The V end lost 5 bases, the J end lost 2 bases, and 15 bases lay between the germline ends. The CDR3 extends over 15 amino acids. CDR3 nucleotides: TGTGCCAGCAGCCCCCCGGGGGGATCAAACTATGGCTACACCTTC. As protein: CASSPPGGSNYGYTF. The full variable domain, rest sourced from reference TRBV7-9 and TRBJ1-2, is DTGVSQNPRHKITKRGQNVTFRCDPISEHNRLYWYRQTLGQGPEFLTYFQNEAQLEKSRLLSDRFSAERPKGSFSTLEIQRTEQGDSAMYLCASSPPGGSNYGYTFGSGTRLTVV.

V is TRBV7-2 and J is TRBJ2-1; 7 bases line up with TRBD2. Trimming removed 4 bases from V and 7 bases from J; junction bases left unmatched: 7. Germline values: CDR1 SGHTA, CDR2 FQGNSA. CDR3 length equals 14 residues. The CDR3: CASSSPVRGNEQFF. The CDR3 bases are TGTGCCAGCAGCTCCCCGGTGCGGGGGAATGAGCAGTTCTTC.

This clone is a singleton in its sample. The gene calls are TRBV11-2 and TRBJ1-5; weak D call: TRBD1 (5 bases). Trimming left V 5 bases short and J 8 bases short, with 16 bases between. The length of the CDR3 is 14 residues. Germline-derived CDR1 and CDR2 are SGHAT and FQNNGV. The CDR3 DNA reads TGTGCCAGCAGCCCGGGGGGAGCCCAAGAGCCCCAGCATTTT. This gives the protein CASSPGGAQEPQHF.

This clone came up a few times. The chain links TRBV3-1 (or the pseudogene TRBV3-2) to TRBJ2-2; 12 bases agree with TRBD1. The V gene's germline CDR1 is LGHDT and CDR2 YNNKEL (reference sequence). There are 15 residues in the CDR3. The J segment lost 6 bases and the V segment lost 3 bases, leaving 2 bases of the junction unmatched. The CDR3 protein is CASSQRDRGPGELFF. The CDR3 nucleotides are TGTGCCAGCAGCCAGAGGGACAGGGGGCCCGGGGAGCTGTTTTTT.